This TCR beta chain was found in a study of Ad26.COV2.S vaccination and SARS-CoV-2 variants. About the study: Donor had been placed in the Ad26.COV2.S arm of the COV1001 trial.

Described treatment: over 15 received Ad26.COV2.S at low or high dose, single or two shots; about 5 received placebo; per-sample allocation not given. All samples were drawn on day 63, counting from the first vaccine or placebo injection. J gave up 2 bases and V 7 bases, and 6 bases lay outside the gene matches. The CDR3 extends over 14 amino acids. Germline assignment: CDR1 LNHDA and CDR2 SQIVND (reference sequence). Generated by immunoSEQ multiplex PCR, the TCRdb table keeps only in-frame clones and is missing some. The sample has hundreds of thousands of clones, 89% seen once. The sequence was obtained from a person between 18 and 65 years old who received the Ad26.COV2.S COVID-19 vaccine or a placebo. The chain uses TRBV19 and TRBJ2-3; 7 nucleotides line up with TRBD1. Source: peripheral blood, taken in a trial of Ad26.COV2.S vaccine versus placebo. CDR3: CASNRDRYTDTQYF. The DNA of the CDR3 is TGTGCCAGTAATCGGGACAGATACACAGATACGCAGTATTTT.